Listed below are T cell receptor beta chains from one sample, sequenced in a study of blood T cell repertoires in COVID-19. The table came from immunoSEQ multiplex PCR; TCRdb's copy has only in-frame clones and leaves some out. This sample has around 230,000 clones; 83% occur once, and the top ten carry around 2.5%. Specimen: peripheral blood. Source of these receptors: a woman aged 40 to 50 with active or convalescent COVID-19. CDR3s include the opening cysteine and the closing phenylalanine or tryptophan.

J,V,CDR3
TRBJ1-5,TRBV28,CASSPIEGDQPQHF
TRBJ1-5,TRBV24-1,CATSGQGIQPQHF
TRBJ1-2,TRBV25-1,CASSPRVTRGYGYTF
TRBJ1-4,TRBV7-9,CASSSNRGLYSEKLFF
TRBJ2-7,TRBV7-9,CASSRAGDHYEQYF
TRBJ1-1,TRBV6-5,CASSYSFRGFTEAFF
TRBJ2-5,TRBV15,CATSRAGTGALETQYF
TRBJ2-3,TRBV6-1,CASSELKDTQYF
TRBJ2-1,TRBV7-9,CASSYDSYNEQFF
TRBJ1-6,TRBV6-5,CASSSPGPRGSPLHF
TRBJ1-1,TRBV5-1,CASSLDQGSAFF
TRBJ1-1,TRBV13,CASSGEVTEAFF
TRBJ2-2,TRBV25-1,CASSERSAGELFF
TRBJ2-5,TRBV20-1,CSALAGKTQYF
TRBJ2-7,TRBV4-1,CASSQLVGLTGAEQYF
TRBJ2-4,TRBV30,CAWRTQGGNIQYF
TRBJ1-5,TRBV30,CAWSVRQGINQPQHF
TRBJ1-1,TRBV28,CASGTGTEAFF
TRBJ2-1,TRBV11-3,CASSLGDVRESDNEQFF
TRBJ1-1,TRBV6-6,CASRKRDRGKAFF
TRBJ1-2,TRBV9,CASSPGDRAVHGYTF
TRBJ1-6,TRBV6-5,CATAGHNNSPLHF
TRBJ1-2,TRBV30,CAWGDRGYGYTF
TRBJ2-5,TRBV7-3,CASSRGQGETQYF
TRBJ2-7,TRBV4-1,CASSQAGEQYF
TRBJ1-2,TRBV6-2/TRBV6-3,CASSLPGQGAFIYGYTF
TRBJ2-3,TRBV6-6,CASSLRGAGTDTQYF
TRBJ2-7,TRBV14,CASSQEGGPTVQYF
TRBJ2-1,TRBV7-2,CASSLTVHEQFF
TRBJ2-3,TRBV5-1,CASSLGGTDTQYF
TRBJ1-1,TRBV13,CASSPGLSRGSEAFF
TRBJ1-2,TRBV9,CASSVGVGGTSDRVYGYTF
TRBJ2-1,TRBV29-1,CSVEQNTLYNEQFF
TRBJ1-1,TRBV11-3,CASSLGQSRATYTEAFF
TRBJ1-2,TRBV7-2,CASSKTGDYGYTF
TRBJ2-3,TRBV10-3,CAISEGGLGTDTQYF